The present T cell receptor beta chain was sequenced within a study of blood T cell repertoires in COVID-19. At the level of the study: Nucleic acid was either cDNA or gDNA, and it came from T cells, B-cell-depleted T cells, or PBMCs.

This table comes from immunoSEQ multiplex PCR, and its TCRdb copy is limited to in-frame clones, with some not included. The table shows approximately 160,000 clones, with 75% to 85% occurring only once. V was cut by 5 bases and J by 6 bases, with 11 bases left in between. The CDR3 totals 13 residues. The germline V gene has CDR1 MNHEY and CDR2 SVGEGT. Sequenced material: peripheral blood. The TCR comes from a human donor in a cohort sampled during active COVID-19. The chain employs TRBV6-2 or TRBV6-3 and TRBJ2-1, with D possibly being TRBD2 (6 bases). The CDR3 DNA reads as TGTGCCAGCAGTAACGGGAGCCCCAATGAGCAGTTCTTC. Residues: CASSNGSPNEQFF.